One and the same sample provided the 17 T cell receptor beta chains below, sequenced in a study of blood T cell repertoires in COVID-19. Here immunoSEQ multiplex PCR was the method, and the copy in TCRdb shows in-frame clones only, minus some. The sample lists about 240,000 clones, roughly 87% occurring once. The sequencing input was PBMCs or T cells enriched from blood (not recorded which). The receptors originated from a woman in her 30s with acute COVID-19.

The chain joins TRBV7-8 to TRBJ1-1; 8 bases match TRBD1. CDR1 and CDR2 (germline): SGHVS, FQNEAQ. Trimming took 6 bases from V and 6 from J; bases not matched to a gene: 9. There are 14 residues in the CDR3. The CDR3 bases are TGTGCCAGCAGTCCAGGGGGCGCAGAGGCTGAAGCTTTCTTT. Its protein is CASSPGGAEAEAFF. Full variable domain (missing parts from reference TRBV7-8 and TRBJ1-1): GAGVSQSPRYKVAKRGQDVALRCDPISGHVSLFWYQQALGQGPEFLTYFQNEAQLDKSGLPSDRFFAERPEGSVSTLKIQRTQQEDSAVYLCASSPGGAEAEAFFGQGTRLTVV.

The V gene is TRBV5-4, the J gene TRBJ1-4; D is perhaps TRBD1 (6 bases). Germline-derived CDR1 and CDR2 are SGHNT and YYREEE (reference sequence). The length of the CDR3 is 15 residues. V lost 4 bases and J 5 bases, leaving 15 bases between the germline ends. The CDR3 reads CASSTKGRGNEKLFF. As DNA, the CDR3 is TGTGCCAGCAGCACCAAAGGCAGGGGAAATGAAAAACTGTTTTTT.

The CDR3 here is CAITERDRGNTEAFF. The CDR3 DNA reads TGTGCCATCACAGAAAGGGACAGGGGGAACACTGAAGCTTTCTTT. The chain carries TRBV2 and TRBJ1-1, with 10 bases lining up with TRBD1. Looked up from germline, CDR1 is SNHLY and CDR2 is FYNNEI. With 10 bases clipped from V and 1 base from J, the junction kept 9 bases outside the gene matches. The CDR3 covers 15 residues.

This clone was observed a handful of times. V is TRBV19 and J is TRBJ1-1; D uncertain. V was trimmed by 3 bases and J by 4 bases, leaving 15 bases between them. This CDR3 is built from 15 residues. Germline V gene sequence: CDR1 LNHDA, CDR2 SQIVND (reference sequence). The CDR3 DNA reads as TGTGCCAGTAGTATCGAACTAGGGATGGGCACTGAAGCTTTCTTT. It is translated as CASSIELGMGTEAFF.

The rearrangement joins TRBV5-1 to TRBJ1-1, with TRBD1 matching over 7 bases. This CDR3 comprises 13 residues. The V and J ends lost 3 bases and 6 bases, in that order; junction bases with no gene match: 5. Germline CDR1 reads SGHRS; CDR2 reads YFSETQ. The CDR3 loop reads CASSYRGLAEAFF. The CDR3 bases are TGCGCCAGCAGCTACAGGGGTCTGGCTGAAGCTTTCTTT.

This clone was recorded a few times. The sample carries other DNA sequences with the same CDR3. The chain couples TRBV3-1 (or the pseudogene TRBV3-2) to TRBJ1-5, with 7 bases identical to TRBD1. There are 13 residues in the CDR3. Germline CDR1 LGHDT, CDR2 YNNKEL (reference sequence). V lost 2 bases, J lost 5 bases, and 0 bases stayed unmatched. The CDR3 nucleotides are TGTGCCAGCAGCCAACAGGGGGATCAGCCCCAGCATTTT. It is translated as CASSQQGDQPQHF.

This clone has just one count. The chain recombines TRBV3-1 (or the pseudogene TRBV3-2) with TRBJ2-2; D is possibly TRBD1 (5 bases). In germline, CDR1 is LGHDT, CDR2 YNNKEL (reference sequence). The V and J ends lost 0 bases and 4 bases respectively, with 12 bases between them. There are 16 residues in the CDR3. The CDR3, as DNA: TGTGCCAGCAGCCAAGATTTGACAGCGACCACCGGGGAGCTGTTTTTT. Encoded protein: CASSQDLTATTGELFF.

The V call is TRBV29-1, the J call TRBJ1-1, with D possibly being TRBD1 (6 bases). Germline V gene data show CDR1 as SQVTM and CDR2 as ANQGSEA. The V end was cut by 5 bases, the J end by 1 base, with 11 bases between. The CDR3 is 13 amino acids. CDR3 in amino acids: CSVWTERNTEAFF. The CDR3 region has the DNA TGCAGCGTTTGGACAGAGAGGAACACTGAAGCTTTCTTT.

The chain uses TRBV6-5 and TRBJ2-3; the match to TRBD2 covers 10 bases. Germline V gene data show CDR1 as MNHEY and CDR2 as SVGAGI. The junction had 7 bases not matched to a gene; V was cut back by 6 bases and J by 4 bases. The CDR3 has 15 amino acids. Here the CDR3 DNA reads TGTGCCAGCAGCCCCGTAGCGGGGGGTTCAGATACGCAGTATTTT. Residues: CASSPVAGGSDTQYF.

This sequence joins TRBV2 and TRBJ2-7, with D unresolved. The CDR3 is 13 amino acids. Deletions cut 6 bases from V and 2 bases from J, with 11 bases between. Per the germline V gene, CDR1 is SNHLY and CDR2 is FYNNEI. For the CDR3, the DNA is TGTGCCAGCAGGGAGACGGCCACCTACGAGCAGTACTTC. Translation: CASRETATYEQYF.

The genes are TRBV9 and TRBJ1-2, with TRBD1 matching 7 bases. The CDR3 sequence is 15 residues long. The J segment lost 4 bases and the V segment lost 3 bases, leaving 9 bases of the junction unmatched. CDR1 and CDR2 from the germline V gene are SGDLS and YYNGEE. Written as DNA, the CDR3 is TGTGCCAGCAGCGGACGAGACAGGGCGACCTATGGCTACACCTTC. Translating gives CASSGRDRATYGYTF.

The V call is TRBV20-1, the J call TRBJ1-1; D may be TRBD1 (5 bases). CDR3 size: 13 residues. The germline V gene has CDR1 DFQATT and CDR2 SNEGSKA (reference sequence). The V and J ends lost 6 bases and 1 base respectively, with 12 bases between them. CDR3 residues: CSASWGGNTEAFF. The CDR3 region has the DNA TGCAGTGCCAGTTGGGGGGGGAACACTGAAGCTTTCTTT.

The rearrangement uses TRBV6-5 and TRBJ2-1; 9 bases match TRBD2. Germline trimming cut 4 bases from V and 8 bases from J; bases unmatched to any gene: 6. This CDR3 has 14 residues. Germline V lookup: CDR1 MNHEY, CDR2 SVGAGI. The CDR3 reads CASSFERGDHEQFF. As DNA, the CDR3 is TGTGCCAGCAGTTTTGAGCGGGGGGATCATGAGCAGTTCTTC.

The J gene is TRBJ2-1, the V gene TRBV7-9; 7 nucleotides line up with TRBD2. Germline CDR1 is SEHNR and CDR2 is FQNEAQ (reference sequence). J lost 7 bases, V lost 7 bases, and 13 bases had no gene match. The CDR3 consists of 15 residues. The CDR3 DNA is TGTGCCAGCACCCTTGGGAGGGGCGGCTGGAATGAGCAGTTCTTC. It is translated as CASTLGRGGWNEQFF.

The chain uses TRBV30 and TRBJ2-5; 8 nucleotides align to TRBD2. Germline CDR1 reads GTSNPN; CDR2 reads SVGIG (reference sequence). CDR3 length: 14 amino acids. V shed 2 bases and J 2 bases; nucleotides not matched to a gene: 4. The DNA of the CDR3 is TGTGCCTGGAGTCGTCGGGGGGGACAAGAGACCCAGTACTTC. Amino acids: CAWSRRGGQETQYF.

The chain couples TRBV13 to TRBJ1-3; 9 nucleotides match TRBD1. The J segment lost 0 bases and the V segment lost 0 bases, leaving 6 bases of the junction unmatched. The CDR3 consists of 18 residues. CDR1 is PRHDT and CDR2 is FYEKMQ in the germline V gene (reference sequence). The DNA for the CDR3 is TGTGCCAGCAGCTTAGGCCAAGGACAGGGGCTCTCTGGAAACACCATATATTTT. Translating gives CASSLGQGQGLSGNTIYF.

This clone was seen a handful of times. V is TRBV27 and J is TRBJ1-3; no reliable D call. CDR1 is MNHEY, CDR2 SMNVEV, per germline (reference sequence). The CDR3 extends over 16 amino acids. The V gene lost 4 bases and the J gene lost 0 bases, with 13 bases spanning the gap. Here the CDR3 reads CASSSRPSSSGNTIYF. In nucleotides, the CDR3 is TGTGCCAGCAGTTCTAGACCATCCAGCTCTGGAAACACCATATATTTT.